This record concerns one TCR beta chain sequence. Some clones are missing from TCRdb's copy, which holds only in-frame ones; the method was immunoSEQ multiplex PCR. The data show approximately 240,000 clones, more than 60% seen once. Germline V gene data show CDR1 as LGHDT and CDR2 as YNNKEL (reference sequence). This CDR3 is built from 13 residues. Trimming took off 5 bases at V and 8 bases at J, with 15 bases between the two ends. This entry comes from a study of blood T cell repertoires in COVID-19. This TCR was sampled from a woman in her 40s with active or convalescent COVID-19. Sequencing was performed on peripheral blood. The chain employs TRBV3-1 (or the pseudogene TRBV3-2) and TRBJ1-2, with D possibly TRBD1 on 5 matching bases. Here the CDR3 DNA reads TGTGCCAGCAGCTCAGGGAAAGAACGCGGCTACACCTTC. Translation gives CASSSGKERGYTF.